In this sample, the clone carrying this TCR beta chain turned up a few times. This sample stems from a study of blood T cell repertoires in COVID-19. For the study at large: The study drew acute and convalescent COVID-19 samples from the United States, Italy and Spain. The cDNA or gDNA used as material had been derived from T cells, B-cell-depleted T cells, or PBMCs.

Libraries were prepared by immunoSEQ multiplex PCR; TCRdb keeps only in-frame clonotypes and omits some of them. The sample has around 250,000 clones; 70% to 90% are singletons. CDR3 length: 12 amino acids. Trimming cost V 6 bases and J 4 bases, with 7 bases left between them. Per the germline V gene, CDR1 is MNHEY and CDR2 is SVGAGI. This chain uses TRBV6-5 with TRBJ1-5; D unclear. The receptor's source is a woman aged 70-85 years with active or convalescent COVID-19. The sample comprised peripheral blood. In DNA form, the CDR3 reads TGTGCCAGCAGAACCTATAATCAGCCCCAGCATTTT. This sequence encodes CASRTYNQPQHF.